The 8 T cell receptor beta chains given below trace back to one sample, sequenced in a study of early T cells in non-severe SARS-CoV-2 infection. One entry per CDR3 protein, called by TCRdb with MiXCR from the 5' RACE reads. The sample has about 60,000 distinct CDR3 sequences, about 19% seen once; the top ten hold more than 15%. The sample was whole blood, taken at baseline. The receptors originated from an adult who was a healthcare worker with PCR-confirmed SARS-CoV-2 infection or an uninfected control (not recorded which).

The sample holds many counts of this clonotype. The chain has TRBV30 and TRBJ1-2; weak D call: TRBD1 (6 bases). Germline CDR1 GTSNPN, CDR2 SVGIG (reference sequence). There are 13 residues in the CDR3. Deletions cut 0 bases from V and 7 bases from J, with 12 bases between. The CDR3, as DNA: TGTGCCTGGAGTGTAGCGGGGGGCGCTGGCTACACCTTC. It specifies CAWSVAGGAGYTF.

This sequence joins TRBV7-9 and TRBJ2-7, with D uncertain. V dropped 6 bases and J dropped 2 bases, with 11 bases sitting between them. Germline V gene data show CDR1 as SEHNR and CDR2 as FQNEAQ (reference sequence). The CDR3 runs to 13 residues. The CDR3 reads CASSPLGPYEQYF. For the CDR3, the DNA is TGTGCCAGCAGTCCCCTAGGACCCTACGAGCAGTACTTC.

This chain joins TRBV20-1 and TRBJ1-6, with D tentatively TRBD1 (5 bases). CDR1 is DFQATT and CDR2 is SNEGSKA in the germline V gene (reference sequence). The CDR3 runs to 15 residues. Trimming pared 0 bases from V and 8 bases from J, leaving 14 bases between. Here the CDR3 reads CSARDVGLRDSPLHF. CDR3 coding DNA: TGCAGTGCTAGAGATGTGGGGCTTCGGGATTCACCCCTCCACTTT.

The rearrangement uses TRBV5-1 and TRBJ1-2; possibly TRBD1 for D (5 bases). The V end was cut by 4 bases, the J end by 4 bases, with 11 bases between. The CDR3 length is 13 residues. CDR1 is SGHRS, CDR2 YFSETQ, per germline. The CDR3: CASSPYRSYGYTF. Here the CDR3 DNA reads TGCGCCAGCAGCCCTTACAGGTCCTATGGCTACACCTTC.

The chain employs TRBV19 and TRBJ2-3; D might be TRBD2 (6 bases). Germline V gene sequence: CDR1 LNHDA, CDR2 SQIVND (reference sequence). This CDR3 contains 15 residues. V was pared by 4 bases and J by 4 bases, with 15 bases between. The CDR3 DNA follows: TGTGCCAGTAGTACCGTGGAGGGTTTCGCAGATACGCAGTATTTT. The encoded protein is CASSTVEGFADTQYF.

The V call is TRBV30, the J call TRBJ2-7; unclear D gene. The CDR3 totals 11 residues. Deletions cut 3 bases from V and 3 bases from J, with 6 bases between. Germline CDR1 and CDR2: GTSNPN and SVGIG (reference sequence). The CDR3 region has the DNA TGTGCCTGGAGCGCAAGCTACGAGCAGTACTTC. Its translation is CAWSASYEQYF.

This clonotype was picked up a small number of times. V is TRBV6-1 and J is TRBJ2-5; D remains unclear. There are 15 residues in the CDR3. The V gene's germline CDR1 is MNHNS and CDR2 SASEGT. Trimming took off 7 bases at V and 1 base at J, with 16 bases between the two ends. The CDR3 spells CASNPRKGGQETQYF. In DNA form, the CDR3 reads TGTGCCAGCAACCCCCGGAAAGGCGGCCAAGAGACCCAGTACTTC.

The chain carries TRBV2 and TRBJ1-4, with 9 bases lining up with TRBD1. Trimming at V came to 7 bases and at J to 4 bases, leaving 4 bases not matched to a gene. The CDR3 has 14 amino acids. Per germline, CDR1 SNHLY and CDR2 FYNNEI. CDR3 loop: CASTRQGDNEKLFF. CDR3 DNA sequence: TGTGCCAGCACCCGACAGGGGGATAATGAAAAACTGTTTTTT. The whole variable domain, remainder taken from reference TRBV2 and TRBJ1-4, is EPEVTQTPSHQVTQMGQEVILRCVPISNHLYFYWYRQILGQKVEFLVSFYNNEISEKSEIFDDQFSVERPDGSNFTLKIRSTKLEDSAMYFCASTRQGDNEKLFFGSGTQLSVL.